This T cell receptor (beta chain) appears in the sequencing data of a study of early T cells in non-severe SARS-CoV-2 infection. Study overall: The authors sequenced bulk RNA from unsorted whole blood, leaving chains unpaired.

Unique molecular identifiers were affixed to single, distinct cDNA molecules. Each CDR3 protein is one row after TCRdb ran MiXCR on the 5' RACE reads. The sample yields fewer than 30,000 distinct CDR3 sequences, less than 6.5% seen once. Study findings and constraints: The study's VDJdb matching favored anti-spike CD8 responses and missed private and CD4 specificities.

This CDR3 spans 14 amino acids. CDR1 and CDR2 (germline): SEHNR, FQNEAQ (reference sequence). Trimming shortened V by 1 base and J by 8 bases, and 12 bases separated the two germline ends. There are many counts of this clonotype. Its target is unknown. The genes are TRBV7-9 and TRBJ2-1, with D uncertain. The sequencing input was whole blood. This TCR derives from an adult who was a healthcare worker with PCR-confirmed SARS-CoV-2 infection or an uninfected control (not recorded which). CDR3: CASSLEDSWDEQFF. CDR3 DNA: TGTGCCAGCAGCTTAGAAGATAGCTGGGATGAGCAGTTCTTC.